This passage covers 31 T cell receptor beta chains from one sample sequenced in a study of neurological immune-mediated disorders. Via MiXCR, TCRdb re-called the 5' RACE reads, giving one row per CDR3 protein. Among about 31,000 distinct CDR3 sequences listed, less than 5% were seen once. Sequenced material: CD4+ T cells from blood. The receptors were gathered from a woman aged 40 to 50 in good health.

This clonotype was counted at least ten times. This rearrangement joins TRBV5-1 to TRBJ1-1; a weak D match, TRBD1 (5 bases). The V and J ends lost 8 bases and 0 bases respectively, with 20 bases between them. The CDR3 runs 16 residues. The V gene's germline CDR1 is SGHRS and CDR2 YFSETQ. The CDR3, as DNA: TGCGCCAGTACTACCGCGGGGGTTTCAGTGAACACTGAAGCTTTCTTT. Translated: CASTTAGVSVNTEAFF.

This clonotype was seen many times. J is TRBJ1-1 and V is TRBV6-2 or TRBV6-3, with a tentative D call TRBD1 (5 bases). Germline CDR1 and CDR2: MNHEY and SVGEGT. Trimming stripped 2 bases from V and 3 bases from J, with 10 bases between. The CDR3 totals 14 residues. The DNA of the CDR3 is TGTGCCAGCAGTTACCAGGGAGCGGACACTGAAGCTTTCTTT. It translates to CASSYQGADTEAFF.

This clonotype appeared many times. J is TRBJ2-1 and V is TRBV18; D tentatively fits TRBD1 or TRBD2 (5 bases each). From germline, CDR1 is KGHSH and CDR2 LQKENI. Trimming left V 5 bases short and J 9 bases short, with 11 bases between. The CDR3 is made up of 12 amino acids. The CDR3 sequence: CASSFGGVEQFF. In DNA, the CDR3 is TGTGCCAGCTCATTTGGGGGTGTTGAGCAGTTCTTC.

The table lists this clonotype with many counts. This chain links TRBV5-1 with TRBJ1-5; TRBD1 matches at 7 bases. The germline CDR1 and CDR2 sequences are SGHRS and YFSETQ. This CDR3 spans 18 amino acids. V lost 7 bases and J lost 0; bases outside the gene matches: 16. CDR3 residues: CASPPSGQPIYSNQPQHF. In nucleotides, the CDR3 is TGCGCCAGCCCGCCGTCGGGACAGCCAATTTATAGCAATCAGCCCCAGCATTTT.

At least ten counts were recorded for this clonotype. The chain combines TRBV3-1 with TRBJ2-6, with TRBD1 matching over 7 bases. V dropped 3 bases and J dropped 3; count of bases not matched to a gene: 2. Germline CDR1 is LGHDT and CDR2 is YNNKEL (reference sequence). The CDR3 contains 15 residues. CDR3 in amino acids: CASSQTGIGANVLTF. The CDR3 region has the DNA TGTGCCAGCAGCCAGACAGGGATTGGGGCCAACGTCCTGACTTTC. The complete variable domain, with remaining parts taken from reference TRBV3-1 and TRBJ2-6, reads DTAVSQTPKYLVTQMGNDKSIKCEQNLGHDTMYWYKQDSKKFLKIMFSYNNKELIINETVPNRFSPKSPDKAHLNLHINSLELGDSAVYFCASSQTGIGANVLTFGAGSRLTVL.

This clonotype was counted many times. CDR3 residues: CASSLDTDTEAFF. The CDR3 DNA reads TGCGCCAGCAGCTTGGATACAGATACTGAAGCTTTCTTT. The gene calls are TRBV5-1 and TRBJ1-1, with D unresolved. Trimming left V 0 bases short and J 5 bases short, with 8 bases between. Germline CDR1 is SGHRS and CDR2 is YFSETQ. The CDR3 is made up of 13 amino acids.

This clonotype has at least ten counts. This chain's CDR3 is CASRRGLTYNEQFF. CDR3 sequence (DNA): TGTGCCAGTAGACGAGGACTAACCTACAATGAGCAGTTCTTC. The chain employs TRBV19 and TRBJ2-1; D possibly corresponds to TRBD2 (6 bases). CDR1 is LNHDA, CDR2 SQIVND, per germline (reference sequence). Trimming cost V 6 bases and J 2 bases, with 11 bases left between them. The length of the CDR3 is 14 residues. Supplemented by reference TRBV19 and TRBJ2-1, the full variable domain reads DGGITQSPKYLFRKEGQNVTLSCEQNLNHDAMYWYRQDPGQGLRLIYYSQIVNDFQKGDIAEGYSVSREKKESFPLTVTSAQKNPTAFYLCASRRGLTYNEQFFGPGTRLTVL.

This clonotype was picked up many times. The chain uses TRBV6-6 and TRBJ1-1, with D possibly matching TRBD1 (5 bases). Looked up from germline, CDR1 is MNHNY and CDR2 is SVGAGI (reference sequence). Trimming shortened V by 6 bases and J by 3 bases, and 14 bases separated the two germline ends. This CDR3 has 14 amino acids. The CDR3 DNA reads TGTGCCAGCAGCCCCAGGGTAAGATACACTGAAGCTTTCTTT. Translation gives CASSPRVRYTEAFF.

This clonotype showed up many times. The chain has TRBV4-2 and TRBJ2-3; TRBD2 is a possible D gene (6 bases). This CDR3 has 17 amino acids. Germline V gene data show CDR1 as LGHNA and CDR2 as YNFKEQ. Trimming pared 0 bases from V and 3 bases from J, leaving 16 bases between. The CDR3 nucleotides are TGTGCCAGCAGCCAAGACTCAAGTGGTCGGGGGACAGATACGCAGTATTTT. As protein: CASSQDSSGRGTDTQYF.

This clonotype was seen at least ten times. V and J are TRBV28 and TRBJ2-1; no clear D. This CDR3 has 10 residues. Germline V CDR1 and CDR2: MDHEN, SYDVKM. The germline V and J ends were trimmed by 7 bases and 7 bases, with 5 bases remaining between them. CDR3 in DNA: TGTGCCAGCAAGGGAAATGAGCAGTTCTTC. Amino acids: CASKGNEQFF. The full variable domain, completed using reference TRBV28 and TRBJ2-1, is DVKVTQSSRYLVKRTGEKVFLECVQDMDHENMFWYRQDPGLGLRLIYFSYDVKMKEKGDIPEGYSVSREKKERFSLILESASTNQTSMYLCASKGNEQFFGPGTRLTVL.

This clonotype has at least ten counts. The chain couples TRBV27 to TRBJ1-5, with 8 bases lining up with TRBD1. The CDR3 runs 15 residues. J lost 1 base, V lost 5 bases, and 4 bases had no gene match. Germline V CDR1 and CDR2: MNHEY, SMNVEV (reference sequence). The CDR3 sequence is CASSPRTGSNQPQHF. The CDR3 DNA reads TGTGCCAGCAGTCCTCGGACAGGGAGCAATCAGCCCCAGCATTTT.

The sample holds many counts of this clonotype. The chain joins TRBV19 to TRBJ2-3, with 13 positions matching TRBD2. From germline, CDR1 is LNHDA and CDR2 SQIVND (reference sequence). This CDR3 has 14 residues. V lost 6 bases to trimming and J lost 5 bases; unmatched junction nucleotides: 2. The DNA of the CDR3 is TGTGCCAGTAGCCGGACTAGCGGGGGAGATACGCAGTATTTT. Amino acid sequence: CASSRTSGGDTQYF.

This clonotype was picked up many times. The genes are TRBV9 and TRBJ2-1; TRBD2 aligns across 10 bases. The CDR3 has 16 amino acids. Germline V gene lookup returns CDR1 SGDLS and CDR2 YYNGEE. V lost 4 bases and J lost 7; bases outside the gene matches: 11. CDR3 DNA: TGTGCCAGCAGCACTAAAAGCGGGAGGGCCTTGAATGAGCAGTTCTTC. It translates to CASSTKSGRALNEQFF.

This clonotype was detected many times. This chain links TRBV10-3 with TRBJ2-1; 8 positions agree with TRBD1. The CDR3 is 14 amino acids. Germline trimming cut 11 bases from V and 2 bases from J; bases unmatched to any gene: 8. Looked up from germline, CDR1 is ENHRY and CDR2 is SYGVKD. CDR3 residues: CASGQGNTYNEQFF. CDR3 nucleotide sequence: TGTGCCTCAGGACAGGGAAACACCTACAATGAGCAGTTCTTC.

This clonotype was observed many times. The chain couples TRBV5-1 to TRBJ2-7; no clear D. Germline V CDR1 and CDR2: SGHRS, YFSETQ. The CDR3 extends over 15 amino acids. V shed 5 bases and J shed 2 bases, with 17 bases lying between them. The CDR3 sequence is CASSSNSLPTYEQYF. In DNA, the CDR3 is TGCGCCAGCAGTTCCAACAGCTTACCCACCTACGAGCAGTACTTC.

In this sample, this clonotype turned up many times. This chain joins TRBV5-1 and TRBJ2-3, with D tentatively TRBD2 (7 bases). V gave up 3 bases and J gave up 3 bases, with 17 bases separating them. Germline V lookup: CDR1 SGHRS, CDR2 YFSETQ. The CDR3 spans 16 residues. The CDR3: CASSSQRRGGTDTQYF. CDR3 sequence (DNA): TGCGCCAGCAGCTCGCAGCGCAGGGGAGGGACAGATACGCAGTATTTT.

This clonotype came up many times. The chain is built from TRBV5-1 and TRBJ2-2; 11 bases align to TRBD1. The ends lost 5 bases at V and 5 bases at J; junction bases unmatched: 8. Per germline, CDR1 SGHRS and CDR2 YFSETQ. The CDR3 loop spans 16 amino acids. The CDR3 spells CASRERTGGATGELFF. CDR3 in DNA: TGCGCCAGCAGAGAACGGACAGGGGGCGCGACCGGGGAGCTGTTTTTT.

At least ten counts were recorded for this clonotype. This chain uses TRBV5-1 with TRBJ2-7; D may be TRBD1 (5 bases). CDR1 is SGHRS, CDR2 YFSETQ, per germline. V lost 5 bases and J lost 0, with 12 bases in between. The CDR3 runs 14 residues. The CDR3: CASSKTANSYEQYF. The CDR3 DNA is TGCGCCAGCAGTAAGACAGCCAACTCCTACGAGCAGTACTTC.

In this sample, this clonotype turned up many times. The chain couples TRBV5-1 to TRBJ2-2, with TRBD2 as a possible D gene (7 bases). The CDR3 has 16 residues. Deletions cut 4 bases from V and 4 bases from J, with 17 bases between. The germline gives CDR1 SGHRS, CDR2 YFSETQ. DNA of the CDR3: TGCGCCAGCAGCCCGACGGGGGGCGCTGGCACCGGGGAGCTGTTTTTT. This gives the protein CASSPTGGAGTGELFF.

This clonotype has a count of ten or more. The V gene is TRBV14, the J gene TRBJ2-2, with 9 bases lining up with TRBD1. Losses at the gene ends were 3 bases for V and 5 bases for J; bases not matched to a gene: 10. The CDR3 is 17 residues long. Germline V gives CDR1 SGHDN, CDR2 FVKESK. The CDR3 nucleotides read TGTGCCAGCAGCCAGGTTACAGGGGGCGCGGTTACCGGGGAGCTGTTTTTT. This translates into CASSQVTGGAVTGELFF.

This clonotype appeared many times. This chain connects TRBV5-1 to TRBJ2-2; weak D call: TRBD2 (5 bases). The CDR3 is 15 amino acids. CDR1 is SGHRS, CDR2 YFSETQ, per germline. V shed 4 bases and J shed 0 bases, with 10 bases lying between them. CDR3 region: CASSLGLPNTGELFF. The CDR3 DNA reads as TGCGCCAGCAGCCTCGGACTTCCGAACACCGGGGAGCTGTTTTTT.

The chain couples TRBV19 to TRBJ1-6, with TRBD1 as a possible D gene (6 bases). Trimming removed 3 bases at V and 7 bases at J, with 13 bases between. Per germline, CDR1 LNHDA and CDR2 SQIVND (reference sequence). The CDR3 has 15 amino acids. CDR3 protein: CASSIHRESNSPLHF. DNA for the CDR3: TGTGCCAGTAGTATCCACAGGGAGTCGAATTCACCCCTCCACTTT. The full variable domain, its missing parts supplied by reference TRBV19 and TRBJ1-6, is DGGITQSPKYLFRKEGQNVTLSCEQNLNHDAMYWYRQDPGQGLRLIYYSQIVNDFQKGDIAEGYSVSREKKESFPLTVTSAQKNPTAFYLCASSIHRESNSPLHFGNGTRLTVT.

Many counts were recorded for this clonotype. This chain links TRBV7-9 with TRBJ1-5, with D perhaps matching TRBD1 (5 bases). This CDR3 comprises 14 residues. V was clipped by 4 bases and J by 5 bases, with 12 bases between them. CDR1 is SEHNR and CDR2 is FQNEAQ in the germline V gene (reference sequence). As DNA, the CDR3 is TGTGCCAGCAGCTCACATCGGGGGGATCAGCCCCAGCATTTT. Its protein product is CASSSHRGDQPQHF.

Ten or more counts support this clonotype. V and J are TRBV5-6 and TRBJ1-5, with D unclear. CDR3 length: 15 residues. Germline lookup yields CDR1 SGHDT and CDR2 YYEEEE. V shed 1 base and J shed 2 bases, with 10 bases lying between them. The DNA for the CDR3 is TGTGCCAGCAGCTTGAGGTTTTCTGGCAATCAGCCCCAGCATTTT. This gives the protein CASSLRFSGNQPQHF. Together with reference TRBV5-6 and TRBJ1-5, the CDR3 gives the full variable domain: DAGVTQSPTHLIKTRGQQVTLRCSPKSGHDTVSWYQQALGQGPQFIFQYYEEEERQRGNFPDRFSGHQFPNYSSELNVNALLLGDSALYLCASSLRFSGNQPQHFGDGTRLSIL.

This clonotype was picked up many times. CDR3 DNA sequence: TGTGCCATCACAGGTGGCTATGGCTACACCTTC. It yields the protein CAITGGYGYTF. The chain carries TRBV10-3 and TRBJ1-2; D unresolved. Germline-derived CDR1 and CDR2 are ENHRY and SYGVKD. V shed 7 bases and J shed 4 bases, with 7 bases lying between them. This CDR3 region has 11 residues.

This clonotype was seen repeatedly, ten times or more. The chain uses TRBV20-1 and TRBJ2-5, with D perhaps matching TRBD1 (6 bases). Germline V lookup: CDR1 DFQATT, CDR2 SNEGSKA (reference sequence). This CDR3 spans 14 amino acids. V dropped 4 bases and J dropped 5 bases, with 17 bases sitting between them. CDR3 in amino acids: CSATQDRTLETQYF. Here the CDR3 DNA reads TGCAGTGCTACCCAGGACAGAACCCTGGAGACCCAGTACTTC.

This clonotype appeared many times. J is TRBJ2-7 and V is TRBV12-3 or TRBV12-4, with TRBD1 matching over 7 bases. The CDR3 is 14 amino acids. With V trimmed by 3 bases and J by 2 bases, 4 bases remained unmatched. CDR3 loop: CASSFRQGAYEQYF. For the CDR3, the DNA is TGTGCCAGCAGTTTCCGGCAGGGGGCCTACGAGCAGTACTTC.

In this sample, this clonotype turned up many times. The rearrangement uses TRBV5-1 and TRBJ2-2; 12 nucleotides agree with TRBD1. The CDR3 totals 15 residues. CDR1 is SGHRS and CDR2 is YFSETQ in the germline V gene. Germline trimming cut 6 bases from V and 7 bases from J; bases unmatched to any gene: 7. CDR3 residues: CASNSGTGGFGELFF. CDR3 DNA sequence: TGCGCCAGCAACTCCGGGACAGGGGGCTTCGGGGAGCTGTTTTTT.

This clonotype showed up many times. The CDR3 protein is CATSEGTDTQYF. The DNA for the CDR3 is TGTGCCACCAGTGAAGGCACAGATACGCAGTATTTT. This chain uses TRBV24-1 with TRBJ2-3; D is unclear. The CDR3 is 12 amino acids. Per germline, CDR1 KGHDR and CDR2 SFDVKD. The V end lost 4 bases, the J end lost 1 base, and 2 bases lay between the germline ends.

This clonotype was seen at least ten times. V and J are TRBV3-1 and TRBJ2-5; D is undetermined. This CDR3 comprises 11 residues. V was trimmed by 3 bases and J by 5 bases, leaving 4 bases between them. Per germline, CDR1 LGHDT and CDR2 YNNKEL (reference sequence). This chain's CDR3 is CASSQGETQYF. The DNA of the CDR3 is TGTGCCAGCAGCCAGGGGGAGACCCAGTACTTC.

Many counts were recorded for this clonotype. The rearrangement joins TRBV20-1 to TRBJ2-7; TRBD2 agrees at 8 bases. Germline V gene sequence: CDR1 DFQATT, CDR2 SNEGSKA (reference sequence). With 3 bases clipped from V and 3 bases from J, the junction kept 4 bases outside the gene matches. The CDR3 covers 13 residues. For the CDR3, the DNA is TGCAGTGCTAGCGGGGGGGCTGTCTACGAGCAGTACTTC. It specifies CSASGGAVYEQYF.